Listed below are T cell receptor beta chains from one sample, sequenced in a study of vaccination and CD4 T cells after COVID-19. TCRdb itself ran the PCR reads through MiXCR, one entry per CDR3 protein. The data contain some 10,000 distinct CDR3 sequences, roughly 30% of them singletons. Their specific antigens are unknown. The sample consisted of CD4+ T cells from blood, cultured in vitro, taken after SARS-CoV-2 vaccination. All receptors come from a human donor who had recovered from COVID-19. Both conserved end residues are part of each CDR3. The D gene is left open where the match is weak. The size of a clone is reported for some rows only, either as once, few or many, or as a class for expanded clones.

>TRBV27|.|.|TRBJ2-1
CASSLHNEQFF
TGTGCCAGCAGTTTGCACAATGAGCAGTTCTTC
>TRBV2|.|few|TRBJ1-1
CASTREASGNTEAFF
TGTGCCAGCACCCGGGAGGCTAGTGGAAACACTGAAGCTTTCTTT
>TRBV5-1|.|few|TRBJ1-2
CASSFSLDYGYTF
TGCGCCAGCAGCTTCTCTTTAGACTATGGCTACACCTTC
>TRBV29-1|TRBD2|.|TRBJ2-3
CSVRAGESWTDTQYF
TGCAGCGTCAGAGCGGGAGAGTCGTGGACAGATACGCAGTATTTT
>TRBV6-2/TRBV6-3|TRBD1|.|TRBJ2-3
CASRQGAGTQYF
TGTGCCAGCAGGCAGGGGGCGGGTACGCAGTATTTT
>TRBV7-2|.|.|TRBJ2-3
CASSSQVGGTDTQYF
TGTGCCAGCAGCTCCCAGGTGGGGGGCACAGATACGCAGTATTTT
>TRBV30|.|few|TRBJ1-6
CAWTARTNSPLHF
TGTGCCTGGACTGCCAGGACCAATTCACCCCTCCACTTT
>TRBV4-3|TRBD1|few|TRBJ2-5
CASSQNPRDRGETQYF
TGCGCCAGCAGCCAAAATCCCCGGGACAGGGGGGAGACCCAGTACTTC
>TRBV7-9|.|.|TRBJ1-6
CASSPSGQWNSPLHF
TGTGCCAGCAGCCCCAGCGGACAGTGGAATTCACCCCTCCACTTT
>TRBV19|TRBD2|.|TRBJ2-3
CASSIRSGGLFSTDTQYF
TGTGCCAGTAGTATCCGGAGCGGGGGGCTATTTAGCACAGATACGCAGTATTTT
>TRBV5-1|.|few|TRBJ1-5
CASSPGGPNQPQHF
TGCGCCAGCAGCCCCGGGGGCCCCAATCAGCCCCAGCATTTT
>TRBV11-3|.|.|TRBJ2-5
CASSSRQTQETQYF
TGTGCCAGCAGCTCCCGACAGACCCAAGAGACCCAGTACTTC
>TRBV7-2|.|.|TRBJ2-7
CASSLAPGTAYEQYF
TGTGCCAGCAGCTTAGCGCCTGGCACGGCCTACGAGCAGTACTTC
>TRBV6-2/TRBV6-3|TRBD2|.|TRBJ2-7
CASNTLQRGTSNSYEQYF
TGTGCCAGCAATACTCTCCAGCGGGGGACCTCAAACTCCTACGAGCAGTACTTC
>TRBV7-2|TRBD2|.|TRBJ2-7
CASSPSWASGAYEQYF
TGTGCCAGCAGCCCCAGCTGGGCTAGCGGGGCCTACGAGCAGTACTTC
>TRBV19|.|.|TRBJ1-5
CASSSPAGAQPQHF
TGTGCCAGTAGTTCCCCGGCAGGGGCTCAGCCCCAGCATTTT
>TRBV5-3|.|.|TRBJ1-6
CASSWMGRLNNSPLHF
TGTGCCAGCAGCTGGATGGGACGTCTAAATAATTCACCCCTCCACTTT
>TRBV6-2/TRBV6-3|.|.|TRBJ2-3
CASGSRRDTQYF
TGTGCCAGCGGATCGCGGAGGGATACGCAGTATTTT
>TRBV30|.|.|TRBJ2-7
CAWSPRGHEQYF
TGTGCCTGGAGTCCCAGGGGCCACGAGCAGTACTTC
>TRBV4-1|.|.|TRBJ2-1
CASSHRSGGANEQFF
TGTGCCAGCAGCCATCGTAGCGGAGGGGCCAATGAGCAGTTCTTC
>TRBV24-1|TRBD1|.|TRBJ2-7
CATSDRGQGIHEQYF
TGTGCCACCAGTGATCGGGGACAGGGTATCCACGAGCAGTACTTC
>TRBV12-3/TRBV12-4|.|few|TRBJ2-5
CASSRSLLVPETQYF
TGTGCCAGCAGCAGATCACTACTAGTCCCAGAGACCCAGTACTTC
>TRBV6-2/TRBV6-3|TRBD2|.|TRBJ2-7
CASTRQGLAVYEQYF
TGTGCCAGCACCCGGCAAGGACTAGCGGTCTACGAGCAGTACTTC
>TRBV6-1|TRBD2|few|TRBJ2-3
CASQAGGRTDTQYF
TGTGCCAGCCAGGCGGGAGGGCGCACAGATACGCAGTATTTT
>TRBV20-1|.|.|TRBJ1-5
CSASWGAVQPQHF
TGCAGTGCTAGTTGGGGGGCGGTTCAGCCCCAGCATTTT